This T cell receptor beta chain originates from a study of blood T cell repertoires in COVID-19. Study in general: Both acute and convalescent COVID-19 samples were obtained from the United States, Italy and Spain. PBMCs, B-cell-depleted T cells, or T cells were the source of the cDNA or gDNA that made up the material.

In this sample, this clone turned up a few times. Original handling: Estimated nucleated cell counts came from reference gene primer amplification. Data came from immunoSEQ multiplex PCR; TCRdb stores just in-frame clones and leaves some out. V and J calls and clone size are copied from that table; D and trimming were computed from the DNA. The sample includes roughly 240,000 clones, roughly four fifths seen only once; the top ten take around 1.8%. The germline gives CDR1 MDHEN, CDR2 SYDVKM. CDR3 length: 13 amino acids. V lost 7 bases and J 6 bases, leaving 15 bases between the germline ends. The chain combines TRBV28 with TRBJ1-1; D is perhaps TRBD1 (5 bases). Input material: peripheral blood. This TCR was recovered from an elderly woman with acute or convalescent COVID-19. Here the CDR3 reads CASKPPGRAEAFF. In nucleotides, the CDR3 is TGTGCCAGCAAACCACCAGGGAGGGCTGAAGCTTTCTTT.